A selection of T cell receptor beta chains follows, all from one sample in a study of cytomegalovirus exposure and HLA in healthy donors. Assay used: immunoSEQ multiplex PCR; TCRdb lists only in-frame clones, some missing. Altogether 75,000 to 100,000 clones are present, approximately 80% being singletons, with the ten largest covering over 15%. The sample was PBMCs. The receptors were gathered from a man between 60 and 70 years old in good health and CMV-seropositive. Both conserved end residues are part of each CDR3. Fields, in order: V gene, J gene, clone size, D gene, CDR3 DNA, CDR3 protein. A D gene is named only where the DNA matches it firmly. Rows give clone size only sometimes, using once, few, many, or a class for an expanded clone.

TRBV5-1	TRBJ2-7	NA	NA	TGCGCCAGCAGCTTGGTGGACAGCAACGAGCAGTACTTC	CASSLVDSNEQYF
TRBV5-4	TRBJ2-4	NA	NA	TGTGCCAGCAGTTCTGGACAGACGAACATTCAGTACTTC	CASSSGQTNIQYF
TRBV28	TRBJ1-5	NA	NA	TGTGCCAGCATTGGCAGGGGTTTTGGCCAGCCCCAGCATTTT	CASIGRGFGQPQHF
TRBV7-2	TRBJ2-7	few	TRBD2	TGTGCCAGCAGCTTAGTTAGCGGGGGACGCAAAGCCTACGAGCAGTACTTC	CASSLVSGGRKAYEQYF
TRBV5-1	TRBJ1-4	few	NA	TGCGCCAGCAGCTTGGACGGGAGGACTAATGAAAAACTGTTTTTT	CASSLDGRTNEKLFF
TRBV30	TRBJ1-5	NA	NA	TGTGCCTGGGGGGCGTTGGGGAAAAATCAGCCCCAGCATTTT	CAWGALGKNQPQHF
TRBV6-5	TRBJ1-5	NA	NA	TGTGCCAGCAGTTACTCGATTGGGGAGGATCAGCCCCAGCATTTT	CASSYSIGEDQPQHF
TRBV7-7	TRBJ2-2	once	TRBD1	TGTGCTAGCAGCCACGGACAGGGGGCAACCGGGGAGCTGTTTTTT	CASSHGQGATGELFF
TRBV10-3	TRBJ2-3	NA	TRBD2	TGTGCCATCAGTGAGCCCCCACTCGGGGGGGCCCCCACAGATACGCAGTATTTT	CAISEPPLGGAPTDTQYF
TRBV7-8	TRBJ1-1	NA	TRBD1	TGTGCCAGCAGCGTCCACAGGGGATGGGGTGACACTGAAGCTTTCTTT	CASSVHRGWGDTEAFF
TRBV7-9	TRBJ2-2	medium-sized	TRBD1	TGTGCCAGCAGCTTTCGACAGGGTATTGACACCGGGGAGCTGTTTTTT	CASSFRQGIDTGELFF
TRBV10-3	TRBJ2-7	NA	TRBD2	TGTGCCATCAGTGACGGGACTAGCGTTATCTACGAGCAGTACTTC	CAISDGTSVIYEQYF
TRBV10-1	TRBJ2-7	NA	NA	TGCGCCAGCAGTACAGGGTTGACCTACGAGCAGTACTTC	CASSTGLTYEQYF
TRBV29-1	TRBJ1-1	NA	NA	TGCAGCGCTCCGGGTAACGCTGAAGCTTTCTTT	CSAPGNAEAFF
TRBV28	TRBJ1-5	NA	NA	TGTGCCAGCAGAACAGTCCAAAGCAATCAGCCCCAGCATTTT	CASRTVQSNQPQHF
TRBV30	TRBJ2-1	NA	NA	TGTGCCTGGAGTGTAAGGGGAACGTCTAGAAATGAGCAGTTCTTC	CAWSVRGTSRNEQFF
TRBV13	TRBJ1-2	NA	NA	TGTGCCAGCAGCATCCGACAGATAACTAACTATGGCTACACCTTC	CASSIRQITNYGYTF
TRBV5-4	TRBJ2-7	few	NA	TGTGCCAGCAGCGGGGGGACAGCCTACGAGCAGTACTTC	CASSGGTAYEQYF
TRBV21-1	TRBJ1-1	NA	NA	TGTGCCAGCAGCAAATACTACCGACACACTGAAGCTTTCTTT	CASSKYYRHTEAFF
TRBV28	TRBJ2-1	NA	NA	TGTGCCAGCAGTCAAACAAACCGGGACATTGACAATGAGCAGTTCTTC	CASSQTNRDIDNEQFF
TRBV9	TRBJ2-5	once	TRBD2	TGTGCCAGCAGCCCCGGGGGTAGCGGGGGGGCCGTGGAGACCCAGTACTTC	CASSPGGSGGAVETQYF
TRBV7-6	TRBJ2-2	NA	TRBD2	TGTGCCAGCAGCTCCCCGCAGACTAGCGGGGGGTACACCGGGGAGCTGTTTTTT	CASSSPQTSGGYTGELFF
TRBV2	TRBJ1-1	NA	TRBD1	TGTGCCAGCCGGACAGGGGGCTCTGAAGCTTTCTTT	CASRTGGSEAFF
TRBV7-9	TRBJ2-7	few	TRBD1	TGTGCCAGCAGTTCAGACAGGGGTAAACGGGGGTACGAGCAGTACTTC	CASSSDRGKRGYEQYF
TRBV4-2	TRBJ2-7	NA	TRBD1	TGTGCCAGCAGCTATGGGGGACAGGGTTACGAGCAGTACTTC	CASSYGGQGYEQYF
TRBV5-1	TRBJ2-6	NA	TRBD1	TGCGCCAGCAGCTTTGTCGGACAGGGCCTCTCTGGGGCCAACGTCCTGACTTTC	CASSFVGQGLSGANVLTF
TRBV19	TRBJ2-7	NA	NA	TGTGCCAGTAGTATACGGAGTCCCTACGAGCAGTACTTC	CASSIRSPYEQYF
TRBV4-1	TRBJ2-7	many	TRBD2	TGCGCCAGCAGCTTGGCTGTGGGACTAGCGGCAACCTACGAGCAGTACTTC	CASSLAVGLAATYEQYF
TRBV19	TRBJ1-2	NA	NA	TGTGCCAGTAGTCCTGACAGCTCTAGAAACTATGGCTACACCTTC	CASSPDSSRNYGYTF
TRBV27	TRBJ2-3	once	NA	TGTGCCAGCAGTAGGGGGTGGAGTCGCACAGATACGCAGTATTTT	CASSRGWSRTDTQYF
TRBV18	TRBJ2-1	NA	NA	TGTGCCAGCTCACCAGGGGTACGGGGAATCGGCAATGAGCAGTTCTTC	CASSPGVRGIGNEQFF
TRBV19	TRBJ1-3	NA	NA	TGTGCCAGTAGTATTAACTCTGGAAACACCATATATTTT	CASSINSGNTIYF
TRBV6-5	TRBJ1-2	many	TRBD1	TGTGCCAGCAGTTCTGCGGACAGGACCCGCTACACCTTC	CASSSADRTRYTF
TRBV6-6	TRBJ2-7	NA	NA	TGTGCCAGCAGTCCAACAGGGTACGAGCAGTACTTC	CASSPTGYEQYF
TRBV7-9	TRBJ2-7	NA	TRBD1	TGTGCCAGCAGCTTTGGACAGGGGAAATCCTACGAGCAGTACTTC	CASSFGQGKSYEQYF
TRBV27	TRBJ1-5	NA	NA	TGTGCCAGCAGTTTATGGGCCCTAGGGGCCCACAATCAGCCCCAGCATTTT	CASSLWALGAHNQPQHF
TRBV5-1	TRBJ1-1	few	TRBD1	TGCGCCAGCAGCCCTCCGACAGGGGGGAACACTGAAGCTTTCTTT	CASSPPTGGNTEAFF
TRBV7-9	TRBJ2-5	NA	TRBD2	TGTGCCAGCAGAGCTAGCGGGGGGCGGCTGGAGACCCAGTACTTC	CASRASGGRLETQYF
TRBV28	TRBJ1-4	NA	TRBD1	TGTGCCAGCAGTTCCAGGGGGCGAACTAATGAAAAACTGTTTTTT	CASSSRGRTNEKLFF
TRBV10-1	TRBJ2-2	NA	TRBD1	TGCGCCAGCAGTGAGTCAGGGACAGGACTAACCGGGGAGCTGTTTTTT	CASSESGTGLTGELFF
TRBV9	TRBJ2-3	NA	TRBD2	TGTGCCAGCAGCCCCGGGGGGGCAGATACGCAGTATTTT	CASSPGGADTQYF
TRBV14	TRBJ2-2	NA	NA	TGTGCCAGCAGCCAAGATCTCGGCGGGGAGCTGTTTTTT	CASSQDLGGELFF
TRBV5-4	TRBJ2-5	NA	TRBD1	TGTGCCAGCAGCTTCGCCGGGACAGGACAAGAGACCCAGTACTTC	CASSFAGTGQETQYF